These 4 T cell receptor beta chains were all obtained from the same sample, sequenced in a study of CD8+CD57+ T cells in acquired aplastic anemia. The TCR beta profiling, which covered VDJ combination and CDR3 sequence, was carried out using genomic DNA as the template. TCRdb passed the reads through MiXCR, listing each CDR3 protein once. Here the sample spans 170,000 or so distinct CDR3 sequences, more than 40% being singletons. All patients picked for sequencing had shown, by flow cytometry, an expansion of CD8+CD57+ cells. Sequences were obtained from sorted CD4+, CD8+, or CD8+CD57+ T cells (not recorded which) from PBMCs. The receptors shown here come from a human donor with aplastic anemia.

The chain links TRBV20-1 to TRBJ1-2; D is uncertain. Between the trimmed V and J ends, which lost 0 bases and 3 bases, there was a span of 5 bases. The CDR3 spans 12 residues. Germline CDR1 is DFQATT and CDR2 is SNEGSKA (reference sequence). The CDR3 bases are TGCAGTGCTAGAGAGGAGTACTATGGCTACACCTTC. It yields the protein CSAREEYYGYTF.

This clonotype was observed many times. The rearrangement uses TRBV7-9 and TRBJ2-7, with D perhaps TRBD2 (6 bases). There are 13 residues in the CDR3. Trimming removed 7 bases at V and 5 bases at J, with 15 bases between. CDR1 SEHNR and CDR2 FQNEAQ come from the germline V gene (reference sequence). CDR3 coding DNA: TGTGCCAGCAACCCGGGACTTTATAACGAGCAGTACTTC. Translation: CASNPGLYNEQYF.

The chain couples TRBV20-1 to TRBJ1-6; 9 bases agree with TRBD1. Losses at the gene ends were 0 bases for V and 9 bases for J; bases not matched to a gene: 6. The CDR3 covers 15 residues. CDR1 is DFQATT, CDR2 SNEGSKA, per germline (reference sequence). This CDR3 reads CSAREVTGGRSPLHF. The DNA for the CDR3 is TGCAGTGCTAGAGAGGTGACAGGGGGACGTTCACCCCTCCACTTT.

The chain combines TRBV10-3 with TRBJ1-2, with 8 bases lining up with TRBD1. The CDR3 has 18 amino acids. Germline V CDR1 and CDR2: ENHRY, SYGVKD. V gave up 3 bases and J gave up 0 bases; unmatched junction bases: 12. The CDR3 bases are TGTGCCATCAGTGAAGACCGGGACAGGCTCCTTACTAACTATGGCTACACCTTC. This gives the protein CAISEDRDRLLTNYGYTF.